These 20 T cell receptor beta chains share one sample of origin, sequenced in a study of cytomegalovirus exposure and HLA in healthy donors. The repertoire was sequenced with immunoSEQ multiplex PCR; TCRdb's copy has only in-frame clones and lacks some. The table lists fewer than 120,000 clones, 89% of them singletons. Sequencing used PBMCs. The receptor source for this set is a woman aged 18-35 years in good health and CMV-seronegative.

The rearrangement uses TRBV19 and TRBJ1-3; TRBD1 might be the D (5 bases). The CDR3 runs 16 residues. V dropped 7 bases and J dropped 3 bases, with 19 bases sitting between them. From germline, CDR1 is LNHDA and CDR2 SQIVND (reference sequence). As DNA, the CDR3 is TGTGCCAGTACCGGTTTACCCCAGGGTTTTGGAAACACCATATATTTT. As protein: CASTGLPQGFGNTIYF.

The chain has TRBV7-2 and TRBJ2-7; 9 bases are shared with TRBD1. Losses at the gene ends were 1 base for V and 4 bases for J; bases not matched to a gene: 8. The CDR3 contains 16 residues. The germline V gene has CDR1 SGHTA and CDR2 FQGNSA. CDR3 protein: CASSLGAPTGGYEQYF. CDR3 nucleotides: TGTGCCAGCAGCTTAGGGGCCCCGACAGGGGGGTACGAGCAGTACTTC. The full variable domain, completed using reference TRBV7-2 and TRBJ2-7, is GAGVSQSPSNKVTEKGKDVELRCDPISGHTALYWYRQSLGQGLEFLIYFQGNSAPDKSGLPSDRFSAERTGGSVSTLTIQRTQQEDSAVYLCASSLGAPTGGYEQYFGPGTRLTVT.

The genes are TRBV4-3 and TRBJ2-3; 8 bases align to TRBD2. Trimming cost V 4 bases and J 2 bases; bases outside gene matches: 11. CDR3 length: 17 residues. Germline loops: CDR1 LGHNA, CDR2 YSLEER. The CDR3 loop is CASSPYGNGGATDTQYF. The DNA of the CDR3 is TGCGCCAGCAGCCCATATGGGAACGGGGGGGCCACAGATACGCAGTATTTT.

V is TRBV7-2 and J is TRBJ1-4; TRBD1 aligns across 9 bases. With V trimmed by 4 bases and J by 8 bases, 2 bases remained unmatched. Germline loops: CDR1 SGHTA, CDR2 FQGNSA. This CDR3 is built from 13 residues. The CDR3 sequence: CASSSDRGEKLFF. The CDR3 DNA is TGTGCCAGCAGCTCTGACAGGGGGGAAAAACTGTTTTTT.

Only a few counts were recorded for this clone. The chain has TRBV30 and TRBJ1-1; maybe TRBD1 (6 bases). The CDR3 loop spans 11 amino acids. CDR1 GTSNPN and CDR2 SVGIG come from the germline V gene (reference sequence). Deletions cut 8 bases from V and 5 bases from J, with 12 bases between. CDR3 nucleotide sequence: TGTGCCGGTCACAGGGTTACTGAAGCTTTCTTT. Translated, it gives CAGHRVTEAFF.

This rearrangement joins TRBV4-1 to TRBJ1-6; perhaps TRBD1 as D (5 bases). The V end lost 5 bases, the J end lost 10 bases, and 18 bases lay between the germline ends. The germline CDR1 and CDR2 sequences are MGHRA and YSYEKL. This CDR3 contains 15 residues. The CDR3 loop reads CASSLSDGGVSPLHF. The DNA of the CDR3 is TGCGCCAGCAGCTTATCGGACGGGGGGGTCTCACCCCTCCACTTT.

The V gene is TRBV7-9, the J gene TRBJ1-1; 8 bases map to TRBD1. With 1 base clipped from V and 7 bases from J, the junction kept 5 bases outside the gene matches. Germline values: CDR1 SEHNR, CDR2 FQNEAQ (reference sequence). This CDR3 contains 14 residues. This chain's CDR3 is CASSLDPDRVEAFF. In DNA, the CDR3 is TGTGCCAGCAGCTTAGACCCGGACAGGGTTGAAGCTTTCTTT. The full variable domain, completed using reference TRBV7-9 and TRBJ1-1, is DTGVSQNPRHKITKRGQNVTFRCDPISEHNRLYWYRQTLGQGPEFLTYFQNEAQLEKSRLLSDRFSAERPKGSFSTLEIQRTEQGDSAMYLCASSLDPDRVEAFFGQGTRLTVV.

This clone occurred a few times. J is TRBJ1-1 and V is TRBV30, with a weak D call TRBD1 (6 bases). Trimming took off 5 bases at V and 1 base at J, with 11 bases between the two ends. The germline V gene has CDR1 GTSNPN and CDR2 SVGIG (reference sequence). The CDR3 is 13 residues long. CDR3 sequence reads: CAWGRTANTEAFF. The DNA for the CDR3 is TGTGCCTGGGGGCGGACAGCGAACACTGAAGCTTTCTTT.

The genes are TRBV10-3 and TRBJ2-2, with a weak D call TRBD1 (6 bases). The germline V gene has CDR1 ENHRY and CDR2 SYGVKD. CDR3 size: 15 residues. V gave up 6 bases and J gave up 6 bases, with 17 bases separating them. CDR3: CAIRGETGGAGELFF. The CDR3 DNA sequence: TGTGCCATCAGGGGAGAGACAGGCGGTGCCGGGGAGCTGTTTTTT.

The chain recombines TRBV7-8 with TRBJ1-1, with 12 bases identical to TRBD1. With 5 bases clipped from V and 8 bases from J, the junction kept 6 bases outside the gene matches. This CDR3 has 14 residues. CDR1 is SGHVS, CDR2 FQNEAQ, per germline. This chain's CDR3 is CASSPRDRGPEAFF. In DNA, the CDR3 is TGTGCCAGCAGCCCCCGGGACAGGGGGCCCGAAGCTTTCTTT.

The chain recombines TRBV7-2 with TRBJ2-7; 8 bases are a match to TRBD2. This CDR3 contains 15 residues. The J segment lost 3 bases and the V segment lost 0 bases, leaving 4 bases of the junction unmatched. The germline V gene encodes CDR1 SGHTA and CDR2 FQGNSA. CDR3 residues: CASSLATSGHYEQYF. DNA of the CDR3: TGTGCCAGCAGCTTAGCCACTAGCGGACACTACGAGCAGTACTTC.

The V gene is TRBV4-2, the J gene TRBJ2-1; possible D gene TRBD2, 5 bases. Germline V lookup: CDR1 LGHNA, CDR2 YNFKEQ. Between the trimmed V and J ends, which lost 1 base and 0 bases, there was a span of 10 bases. This CDR3 region has 16 residues. The CDR3 loop is CASSQGESSSYNEQFF. The CDR3, as DNA: TGTGCCAGCAGCCAAGGGGAGAGCAGCTCCTACAATGAGCAGTTCTTC.

The J gene is TRBJ1-1, the V gene TRBV5-1; D gene ambiguous. Trimming left V 0 bases short and J 3 bases short, with 6 bases between. CDR1 is SGHRS and CDR2 is YFSETQ in the germline V gene. The CDR3 spans 13 residues. Here the CDR3 reads CASSLGADTEAFF. The CDR3 region has the DNA TGCGCCAGCAGCTTGGGGGCAGACACTGAAGCTTTCTTT.

The V call is TRBV7-4, the J call TRBJ1-1; D is possibly TRBD1 (5 bases). The CDR3 extends over 17 amino acids. Germline V lookup: CDR1 SGHVT, CDR2 SQSDAQ. The V end was cut by 5 bases, the J end by 4 bases, with 23 bases between. CDR3 residues: CASSLGWRGVVSTEAFF. CDR3 coding DNA: TGTGCCAGCAGCCTAGGGTGGCGGGGGGTAGTCAGCACTGAAGCTTTCTTT.

The J gene is TRBJ2-7, the V gene TRBV6-6; tentative D call: TRBD2 (6 bases). The CDR3 sequence is 14 residues long. With 2 bases removed from V and 4 bases from J, the gap between germline ends came to 12 bases. The germline CDR1 and CDR2 sequences are MNHNY and SVGAGI (reference sequence). The CDR3 DNA follows: TGTGCCAGCAGTTACCTGGAGGGCTTGTACGAGCAGTACTTC. Protein sequence: CASSYLEGLYEQYF.

V is TRBV9 and J is TRBJ1-2; TRBD1 aligns across 8 bases. Trimming removed 4 bases from V and 7 bases from J; junction bases left unmatched: 9. The CDR3 totals 14 residues. Looked up from germline, CDR1 is SGDLS and CDR2 is YYNGEE. The CDR3 DNA is TGTGCCAGCAGCTACGGACAGGGCGAGGCTGGCTACACCTTC. This codes for CASSYGQGEAGYTF.

The J gene is TRBJ1-4, the V gene TRBV5-1; a possible D gene is TRBD1 (6 bases). The V end was cut by 4 bases, the J end by 8 bases, with 36 bases between. Germline V gene lookup returns CDR1 SGHRS and CDR2 YFSETQ. The CDR3 runs 21 residues. For the CDR3, the DNA is TGCGCCAGCAGCCGTATCACCGGACAGCCCTCGAACTCCCATGACGTGGAAAAACTGTTTTTT. It yields the protein CASSRITGQPSNSHDVEKLFF.

V usage is TRBV7-9 and J usage is TRBJ2-7; TRBD1 is a possible D gene (5 bases). CDR1 SEHNR and CDR2 FQNEAQ come from the germline V gene (reference sequence). The CDR3 sequence is 13 residues long. V was clipped by 8 bases and J by 6 bases, with 17 bases between them. The DNA for the CDR3 is TGTGCCAGCCGGGCAGGGAAGGTGGGCGAGCAGTACTTC. This translates into CASRAGKVGEQYF. The variable domain in full, with the rest retrieved from reference TRBV7-9 and TRBJ2-7, is DTGVSQNPRHKITKRGQNVTFRCDPISEHNRLYWYRQTLGQGPEFLTYFQNEAQLEKSRLLSDRFSAERPKGSFSTLEIQRTEQGDSAMYLCASRAGKVGEQYFGPGTRLTVT.

The V and J genes are TRBV15 and TRBJ1-1, with TRBD1 matching 9 bases. CDR3 size: 15 residues. The V gene end was trimmed by 5 bases and the J gene end by 5 bases; junction bases not matched to a gene: 9. The germline CDR1 and CDR2 sequences are LNHNV and YYDKDF (reference sequence). CDR3 amino acids: CATSGKQGARTEAFF. DNA of the CDR3: TGTGCCACCAGCGGTAAACAGGGGGCGAGAACTGAAGCTTTCTTT.

This clone appeared once. The rearrangement uses TRBV2 and TRBJ2-2; 7 bases agree with TRBD1. CDR1 SNHLY and CDR2 FYNNEI come from the germline V gene. The J segment lost 1 base and the V segment lost 7 bases, leaving 6 bases of the junction unmatched. The CDR3 is 15 amino acids. Here the CDR3 DNA reads TGTGCCAGCACCCGCCGGGACAGGAACACCGGGGAGCTGTTTTTT. Translating gives CASTRRDRNTGELFF.